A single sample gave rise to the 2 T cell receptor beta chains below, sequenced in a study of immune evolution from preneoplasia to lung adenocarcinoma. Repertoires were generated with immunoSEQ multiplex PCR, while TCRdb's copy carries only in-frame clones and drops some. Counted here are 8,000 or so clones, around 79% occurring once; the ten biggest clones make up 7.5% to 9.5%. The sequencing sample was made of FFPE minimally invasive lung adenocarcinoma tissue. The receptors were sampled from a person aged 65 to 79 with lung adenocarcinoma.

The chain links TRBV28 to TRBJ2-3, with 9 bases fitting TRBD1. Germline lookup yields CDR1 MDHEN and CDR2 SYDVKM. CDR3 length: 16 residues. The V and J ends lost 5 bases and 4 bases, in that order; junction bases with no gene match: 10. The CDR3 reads CASSVPGTGFSDTQYF. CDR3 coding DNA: TGTGCCAGCAGTGTACCCGGGACAGGGTTTTCAGATACGCAGTATTTT.

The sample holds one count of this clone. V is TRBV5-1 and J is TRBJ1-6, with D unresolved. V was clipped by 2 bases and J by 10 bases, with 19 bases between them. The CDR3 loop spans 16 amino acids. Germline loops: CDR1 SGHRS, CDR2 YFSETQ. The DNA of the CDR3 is TGCGCCAGCAGCTTTTTCACACAAAACGGGGAGTCACCCCTCCACTTT. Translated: CASSFFTQNGESPLHF.